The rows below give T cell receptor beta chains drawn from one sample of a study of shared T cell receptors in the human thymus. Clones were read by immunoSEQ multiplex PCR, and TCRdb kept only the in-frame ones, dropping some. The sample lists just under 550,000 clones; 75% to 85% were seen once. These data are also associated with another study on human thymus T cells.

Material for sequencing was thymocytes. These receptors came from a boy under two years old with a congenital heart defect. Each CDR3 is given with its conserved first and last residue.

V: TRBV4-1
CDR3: CASSQDSISGSVTDTQYF

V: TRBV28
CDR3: CASSLRSTPDEQYF

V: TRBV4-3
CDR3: CASSQDHFGPNTEAFF

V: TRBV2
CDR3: CASSVGLAASYEQYF

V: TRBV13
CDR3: CASTTNEAFF

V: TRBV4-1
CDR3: CASSQGRNRDRGQYEQYF

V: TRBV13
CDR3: CASSSQGPTEAFF

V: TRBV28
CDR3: CASRRRGWVNQPQHF

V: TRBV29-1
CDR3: CSTKGAPYGYTF

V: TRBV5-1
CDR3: CASSGRTGETQYF

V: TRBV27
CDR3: CASSSEAGNEQFF

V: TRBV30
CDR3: CAFVVGTGEKGTYEQYF

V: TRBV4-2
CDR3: CASSQHDRGLNTEAFF

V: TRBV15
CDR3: CATSRTLDRAGNTEAFF

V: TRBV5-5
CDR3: CASSRTGELFF

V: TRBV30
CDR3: CAWIKDRAPYEQYF

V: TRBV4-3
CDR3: CASSQGTGTGVYNEQFF

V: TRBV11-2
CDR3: CASSPLAVAGGLETQYF

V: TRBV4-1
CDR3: CASSQKRGETGRDTGELFF

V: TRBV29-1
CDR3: CSVERKGANYGYTF

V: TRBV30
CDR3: CAWAFRDSNQPQHF

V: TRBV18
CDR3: CASSPFPSGGSTDTQYF

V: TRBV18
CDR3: CASSSRDKSYEQYF

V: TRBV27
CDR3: CASSLSGEASGNTIYF

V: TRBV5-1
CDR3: CASSLGLAGISYEQYF

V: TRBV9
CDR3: CASSPGDREAYTF

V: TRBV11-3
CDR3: CASSLQGNTGELFF

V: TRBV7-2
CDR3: CASSLERSGAYYNEQFF

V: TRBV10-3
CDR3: CAISERWLAGINEQFF

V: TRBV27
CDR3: CASRWAGNEKLFF

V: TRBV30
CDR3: CAWRGPRSTNEKLFF

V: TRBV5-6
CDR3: CASRNRNNEQFF

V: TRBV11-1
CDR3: CASSRGQGPGANVLTF

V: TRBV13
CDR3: CASSLGAGLTDTQYF

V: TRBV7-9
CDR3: CASSHEPGHNGLAGAEQYF

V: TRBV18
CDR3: CASSPRTKETEAFF

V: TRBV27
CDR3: CASSFGPRSGGRQETQYF

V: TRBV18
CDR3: CASSPPKKQREGKNTGELFF

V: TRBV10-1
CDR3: CASMGGYAGELFF

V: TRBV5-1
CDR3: CASSLGGGTLGNTIYF

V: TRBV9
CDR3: CASSAPFGGNNEQFF